Each of the 14 T cell receptor beta chains below was sequenced from the same sample in a study of cytotoxic CD8 clonotypes in ibrutinib-treated CLL. The data were produced by immunoSEQ multiplex PCR, yet TCRdb's version contains in-frame clones alone and is incomplete. Here the sample spans roughly 56,000 clones, 65% to 75% being singletons. The sample here was PBMCs, taken after 12 months of ibrutinib treatment. Receptor source: a human donor with chronic lymphocytic leukemia.

This rearrangement joins TRBV20-1 to TRBJ2-4; D may match TRBD1 or TRBD2 (6 bases each). From germline, CDR1 is DFQATT and CDR2 SNEGSKA (reference sequence). V dropped 3 bases and J dropped 8 bases, with 8 bases sitting between them. The CDR3 consists of 11 residues. The CDR3 region is CSASRGDIQYF. The CDR3 DNA is TGCAGTGCTAGTAGGGGGGACATTCAGTACTTC.

This clone was seen only a few times. This chain joins TRBV4-1 and TRBJ2-3; D unclear. The length of the CDR3 is 15 residues. V lost 4 bases and J lost 7, with 18 bases in between. CDR1 is MGHRA and CDR2 is YSYEKL in the germline V gene. CDR3: CASSLGPGRHHTQYF. The CDR3 DNA follows: TGCGCCAGCAGCCTTGGCCCGGGCCGACACCATACGCAGTATTTT.

This clone was seen a few times. The V gene is TRBV20-1, the J gene TRBJ2-2; D gene uncertain. Germline lookup yields CDR1 DFQATT and CDR2 SNEGSKA (reference sequence). The CDR3 extends over 11 amino acids. Deletions cut 3 bases from V and 6 bases from J, with 5 bases between. The CDR3 sequence: CSARAPGELFF. In DNA form, the CDR3 reads TGCAGTGCTAGGGCCCCCGGGGAGCTGTTTTTT.

The rearrangement links TRBV2 to TRBJ1-4, with D possibly matching TRBD1 (5 bases). Germline-derived CDR1 and CDR2 are SNHLY and FYNNEI. Trimming cost V 1 base and J 8 bases, with 5 bases left between them. The CDR3 has 12 amino acids. The DNA for the CDR3 is TGTGCCAGCAGTGAAGGGGACGAAAAACTGTTTTTT. Its translation: CASSEGDEKLFF.

The genes are TRBV4-2 and TRBJ2-7; 10 bases match TRBD1. CDR3 size: 15 residues. CDR1 is LGHNA, CDR2 YNFKEQ, per germline. V shed 0 bases and J 3 bases; nucleotides not matched to a gene: 2. The DNA of the CDR3 is TGTGCCAGCAGCCAAGAGTGGACAGGGGGCTACGAGCAGTACTTC. Amino acids: CASSQEWTGGYEQYF.

This chain joins TRBV20-1 and TRBJ2-7, with D uncertain. Germline V CDR1 and CDR2: DFQATT, SNEGSKA (reference sequence). V was pared by 1 base and J by 7 bases, with 8 bases between. The CDR3 runs to 11 residues. The CDR3 protein is CSARVVEEQYF. The CDR3, as DNA: TGCAGTGCTAGAGTGGTAGAGGAGCAGTACTTC.

The rearrangement links TRBV27 to TRBJ2-1; D is ambiguous. Germline V lookup: CDR1 MNHEY, CDR2 SMNVEV (reference sequence). V lost 5 bases to trimming and J lost 6 bases, with 8 bases between them. CDR3 length: 12 amino acids. CDR3 residues: CASSEKGNEQFF. The CDR3 DNA reads as TGTGCCAGCAGTGAGAAGGGCAATGAGCAGTTCTTC.

The chain couples TRBV27 to TRBJ2-1; 11 bases line up with TRBD1. Germline assignment: CDR1 MNHEY and CDR2 SMNVEV (reference sequence). V lost 6 bases and J lost 3; bases outside the gene matches: 7. This CDR3 is 16 amino acids long. CDR3 amino acids: CASSRTGGPLYNEQFF. CDR3 DNA: TGTGCCAGCAGCCGGACAGGGGGCCCCCTCTACAATGAGCAGTTCTTC.

A remark on this clone: At the DNA level, this CDR3 is encoded by other sequences in the same sample as well. The chain is built from TRBV6-6 and TRBJ2-7; D ambiguous. The V gene lost 3 bases and the J gene lost 3 bases, with 6 bases spanning the gap. Germline CDR1 reads MNHNY; CDR2 reads SVGAGI (reference sequence). The CDR3 has 12 residues. In DNA, the CDR3 is TGTGCCAGCAGTTATGGAAACTACGAGCAGTACTTC. This sequence encodes CASSYGNYEQYF.

V gene TRBV15 combines with J gene TRBJ1-2; 11 nucleotides align to TRBD1. J was trimmed by 4 bases and V by 4 bases; bases with no gene match: 5. CDR3 length: 15 residues. Germline values: CDR1 LNHNV, CDR2 YYDKDF (reference sequence). The CDR3 loop reads CATSTGQGAPYGYTF. CDR3 coding DNA: TGTGCCACCAGCACCGGACAGGGGGCTCCCTATGGCTACACCTTC.

This chain links TRBV5-1 with TRBJ1-5, with 7 positions matching TRBD1. CDR1 is SGHRS, CDR2 YFSETQ, per germline. J lost 3 bases, V lost 1 base, and 4 bases had no gene match. The CDR3 runs to 15 residues. CDR3 nucleotide sequence: TGCGCCAGCAGCTTGACGGGACAGACCAATCAGCCCCAGCATTTT. Protein sequence: CASSLTGQTNQPQHF.

V and J are TRBV5-6 and TRBJ1-1; TRBD1 matches at 12 bases. V shed 1 base, J shed 3 bases, and the junction held 10 bases outside the gene matches. The length of the CDR3 is 18 residues. Germline V gene sequence: CDR1 SGHDT, CDR2 YYEEEE. Here the CDR3 reads CASSLTPGQGAVYTEAFF. The CDR3 DNA reads TGTGCCAGCAGCTTGACGCCGGGACAGGGGGCCGTGTACACTGAAGCTTTCTTT.

This chain connects TRBV19 to TRBJ1-2; tentative D call: TRBD1 (5 bases). This CDR3 comprises 15 residues. CDR1 is LNHDA and CDR2 is SQIVND in the germline V gene (reference sequence). The ends were cut back, 6 bases at V and 3 bases at J, with 17 bases in the middle. The CDR3 DNA reads as TGTGCCAGTAGCCTATACTTCGGGACTGACTATGGCTACACCTTC. This codes for CASSLYFGTDYGYTF.

V gene TRBV28 combines with J gene TRBJ1-2, with 7 bases fitting TRBD1. V trimming: 6 bases; J trimming: 6 bases; junction bases outside the gene matches: 7. The CDR3 sequence is 13 residues long. Germline V gene sequence: CDR1 MDHEN, CDR2 SYDVKM. The CDR3 region is CASRSGTVDGYTF. For the CDR3, the DNA is TGTGCCAGCAGGTCCGGGACAGTGGATGGCTACACCTTC.